This passage covers 9 T cell receptor beta chains from one sample sequenced in a study of control samples from healthy donors and cancer patients (dated by TCRdb to about 2020). The receptor library was made with the immunoSEQ multiplex PCR assay. Held by TCRdb, this immuneACCESS table contains in-frame sequences only and omits some clones. Under half of the omission traces to an unresolved V gene where checked; the cause of the rest is unknown. The sample table shows about 38,000 clones, and about 83% are seen once. The top ten constitute about 22% of the sample. Input material: PBMCs. These receptors all come from a woman aged 55-70 years with lung cancer.

The V gene is TRBV5-6, the J gene TRBJ2-7, with D perhaps TRBD1 (6 bases). Germline V gene sequence: CDR1 SGHDT, CDR2 YYEEEE. The germline V and J ends were trimmed by 2 bases and 1 base, with 10 bases remaining between them. CDR3 length equals 14 residues. The CDR3 sequence is CASSFYDRSYEQYF. Written as DNA, the CDR3 is TGTGCCAGCAGCTTCTACGACAGGTCCTACGAGCAGTACTTC.

As for this clone: Mismatch with germline at one junction end may stem from a read error. Other DNA sequences in the same sample also yield this CDR3. This sequence joins TRBV29-1 and TRBJ1-2; possibly TRBD1 for D (5 bases). Germline CDR1 is SQVTM and CDR2 is ANQGSEA. The CDR3 has 12 residues. CDR3 DNA sequence: TGCAGCGTGGGGGGTCCTAACTATGGCTATACCTTC. Protein sequence: CSVGGPNYGYTF.

This sequence joins TRBV19 and TRBJ1-6, with 7 bases fitting TRBD1. This CDR3 has 13 residues. V gave up 8 bases and J gave up 5 bases; unmatched junction bases: 3. Per germline, CDR1 LNHDA and CDR2 SQIVND (reference sequence). CDR3 nucleotides: TGTGCCAGTGGGACAGTCGATAATTCACCCCTCCACTTT. Protein product: CASGTVDNSPLHF.

This clone turned up a few times. The J gene is TRBJ2-7, the V gene TRBV6-5; D is unclear. CDR1 is MNHEY, CDR2 SVGAGI, per germline. V was pared by 8 bases and J by 6 bases, with 8 bases between. The CDR3 is 10 residues long. CDR3 region: CASEYCEQYF. The CDR3 bases are TGTGCCAGCGAGTACTGCGAGCAGTACTTC.

The chain uses TRBV29-1 and TRBJ2-1; 11 bases fit TRBD1. J was trimmed by 8 bases and V by 4 bases; bases with no gene match: 7. Looked up from germline, CDR1 is SQVTM and CDR2 is ANQGSEA. The CDR3 is 14 residues long. CDR3 protein: CSVGQGQGADEQFF. The CDR3 nucleotides read TGCAGCGTTGGTCAAGGACAGGGGGCTGATGAGCAGTTCTTC.

The rearrangement joins TRBV12-5 to TRBJ2-3, with 10 bases aligning to TRBD2. CDR1 and CDR2 (germline): LGHNT, FRNRAP. The V segment lost 1 base and the J segment 4 bases; nucleotides outside the gene matches: 5. This CDR3 region has 16 residues. CDR3 sequence: CASGLGASGSSDTQYF. CDR3 in DNA: TGTGCTAGTGGTTTGGGGGCTAGCGGGAGTTCAGATACGCAGTATTTT.

The CDR3 DNA reads TGTGCCAGCCGGGGGTACGCCGAGACCCAGTACTTC. Amino acid sequence: CASRGYAETQYF. The chain carries TRBV12-3 or TRBV12-4 and TRBJ2-5, with D tentatively TRBD2 (6 bases). V dropped 8 bases and J dropped 5 bases, with 12 bases sitting between them. The CDR3 is made up of 12 amino acids.

V gene TRBV19 combines with J gene TRBJ2-1; D is unclear. Trimming removed 10 bases at V and 3 bases at J, with 10 bases between. This CDR3 is 12 amino acids long. Germline CDR1 LNHDA, CDR2 SQIVND (reference sequence). The CDR3 DNA reads TGTGCCACTAGGCAGTACTACAATGAGCAGTTCTTC. As protein: CATRQYYNEQFF.

The rearrangement links TRBV19 to TRBJ2-7, with 10 positions matching TRBD2. V gave up 5 bases and J gave up 7 bases; unmatched junction bases: 11. The CDR3 extends over 15 amino acids. CDR1 and CDR2 from the germline V gene are LNHDA and SQIVND (reference sequence). For the CDR3, the DNA is TGTGCCAGTAGTCCCTATCTAGCGGGAGCTAGGGAGCAGTACTTC. It encodes CASSPYLAGAREQYF. Complete variable domain (other parts from reference TRBV19 and TRBJ2-7): DGGITQSPKYLFRKEGQNVTLSCEQNLNHDAMYWYRQDPGQGLRLIYYSQIVNDFQKGDIAEGYSVSREKKESFPLTVTSAQKNPTAFYLCASSPYLAGAREQYFGPGTRLTVT.